Below are 29 T cell receptor beta chains sequenced from a single sample in a study of chemoradiotherapy in HPV16-positive cancers (dated by TCRdb to between 2021 and 2024). Libraries were made using the immunoSEQ multiplex PCR assay. TCRdb took this table from immuneACCESS and kept in-frame rearrangements with V and J called. Such tables lack part of the clones; where checked against another copy, unresolved V genes explain under half of the gap, and the rest is unexplained. The sample contains around 17,000 clones, nearly 90% of them found a single time. The ten largest clones add up to about 2.3% of the sample. The sequencing here drew on blood, taken from a patient who underwent chemoradiotherapy. The receptors were gathered from a human donor with HPV-associated anogenital cancer.

The rearrangement uses TRBV10-2 and TRBJ1-1, with D maybe TRBD1 (6 bases). With 6 bases removed from V and 0 bases from J, the gap between germline ends came to 14 bases. Germline V gives CDR1 WSHSY, CDR2 SAAADI. This CDR3 is 15 amino acids long. CDR3 loop: CASRGQLFMNTEAFF. The CDR3 DNA reads TGCGCCAGCAGAGGACAGCTCTTCATGAACACTGAAGCTTTCTTT.

The rearrangement joins TRBV19 to TRBJ2-5, with 7 bases identical to TRBD2. Germline loops: CDR1 LNHDA, CDR2 SQIVND (reference sequence). This CDR3 is built from 12 residues. The ends lost 4 bases at V and 5 bases at J; junction bases unmatched: 1. The CDR3 bases are TGTGCCAGTAGTAAGCGGGGTGAGACCCAGTACTTC. Its protein product is CASSKRGETQYF.

For the CDR3, the DNA is TGTGCCAGTAGTATCGGAATAAACAATGAGCAGTTCTTC. This translates into CASSIGINNEQFF. The chain couples TRBV19 to TRBJ2-1; no clear D gene. The germline V gene has CDR1 LNHDA and CDR2 SQIVND (reference sequence). The CDR3 runs 13 residues. The germline V and J ends were trimmed by 3 bases and 5 bases, with 8 bases remaining between them.

The chain couples TRBV6-6 to TRBJ2-5; D could derive from TRBD1 or TRBD2 (6 bases each). Trimming cost V 7 bases and J 0 bases, with 15 bases left between them. The V gene's germline CDR1 is MNHNY and CDR2 SVGAGI (reference sequence). This CDR3 has 15 amino acids. The CDR3 nucleotides are TGTGCCAGCACCACGGCGGGACATAACCAAGAGACCCAGTACTTC. It yields the protein CASTTAGHNQETQYF.

This chain uses TRBV2 with TRBJ2-5; tentatively, D is TRBD1 or TRBD2 (6 bases each). CDR1 and CDR2 from the germline V gene are SNHLY and FYNNEI. V was clipped by 4 bases and J by 5 bases, with 14 bases between them. This CDR3 spans 14 amino acids. CDR3 residues: CASSAGRGRETQYF. DNA of the CDR3: TGTGCCAGCAGTGCGGGTCGGGGGCGCGAGACCCAGTACTTC.

The gene calls are TRBV5-1 and TRBJ2-7, with TRBD1 identical over 7 bases. J lost 2 bases, V lost 4 bases, and 9 bases had no gene match. CDR1 and CDR2 (germline): SGHRS, YFSETQ. The CDR3 length is 15 residues. CDR3 coding DNA: TGCGCCAGCAGCCAAACCACGGGACAGCCCTACGAGCAGTACTTC. Translated, it gives CASSQTTGQPYEQYF.

This chain connects TRBV6-5 to TRBJ2-7, with D possibly being TRBD1 (6 bases). V lost 0 bases, J lost 5 bases, and 17 bases lay in between. The CDR3 runs to 16 residues. The germline CDR1 and CDR2 sequences are MNHEY and SVGAGI. The CDR3 here is CASSYSIRGGYDEQYF. CDR3 sequence (DNA): TGTGCCAGCAGTTACTCGATTCGAGGGGGATACGACGAGCAGTACTTC.

This clone was counted only a few times. V gene TRBV7-2 combines with J gene TRBJ2-2; D gene unclear. Germline CDR1 SGHTA, CDR2 FQGNSA. V was pared by 1 base and J by 3 bases, with 3 bases between. The CDR3 spans 13 residues. DNA for the CDR3: TGTGCCAGCAGCTTAGTATACACCGGGGAGCTGTTTTTT. Protein sequence: CASSLVYTGELFF.

The V call is TRBV7-9, the J call TRBJ2-7; no clear D gene. The germline V gene has CDR1 SEHNR and CDR2 FQNEAQ (reference sequence). This CDR3 spans 12 amino acids. The V end lost 1 base, the J end lost 3 bases, and 4 bases lay between the germline ends. In DNA, the CDR3 is TGTGCCAGCAGCTTAGACTTCTACGAGCAGTACTTC. It translates to CASSLDFYEQYF.

The V gene is TRBV4-2, the J gene TRBJ2-1, with D uncertain. There are 13 residues in the CDR3. The germline gives CDR1 LGHNA, CDR2 YNFKEQ. Between the trimmed V and J ends, which lost 4 bases and 7 bases, there was a span of 11 bases. The CDR3 DNA sequence: TGTGCCAGCAGCCGCCCATCCGGAAATGAGCAGTTCTTC. It codes for CASSRPSGNEQFF.

The chain carries TRBV9 and TRBJ2-5, with 7 nucleotides matching TRBD2. Trimming removed 0 bases from V and 5 bases from J; junction bases left unmatched: 7. Germline loops: CDR1 SGDLS, CDR2 YYNGEE. The CDR3 sequence is 15 residues long. CDR3 protein: CASSVAGGGKETQYF. For the CDR3, the DNA is TGTGCCAGCAGCGTAGCGGGGGGAGGGAAGGAGACCCAGTACTTC.

V usage is TRBV19 and J usage is TRBJ2-2; TRBD2 agrees at 8 bases. With 11 bases clipped from V and 4 bases from J, the junction kept 6 bases outside the gene matches. CDR3 length: 13 amino acids. Germline values: CDR1 LNHDA, CDR2 SQIVND (reference sequence). The CDR3 region is CAGGGQGTGELFF. As DNA, the CDR3 is TGTGCCGGCGGGGGGCAGGGCACCGGGGAGCTGTTTTTT.

The chain carries TRBV18 and TRBJ2-7; no clear D gene. V lost 0 bases to trimming and J lost 3 bases, with 9 bases between them. The CDR3 runs 14 residues. Germline V CDR1 and CDR2: KGHSH, LQKENI. CDR3 in DNA: TGTGCCAGCTCACCACCCGGGTTTGACTACGAGCAGTACTTC. Residues: CASSPPGFDYEQYF. Full variable domain (remainder filled in from reference TRBV18 and TRBJ2-7): NAGVMQNPRHLVRRRGQEARLRCSPMKGHSHVYWYRQLPEEGLKFMVYLQKENIIDESGMPKERFSAEFPKEGPSILRIQQVVRGDSAAYFCASSPPGFDYEQYFGPGTRLTVT.

The chain uses TRBV29-1 and TRBJ2-2; no reliable D call. CDR1 is SQVTM and CDR2 is ANQGSEA in the germline V gene. This CDR3 has 13 residues. The V end lost 7 bases, the J end lost 1 base, and 10 bases lay between the germline ends. The CDR3 DNA reads TGCAGCGCAGACTCGGGGAACACCGGGGAGCTGTTTTTT. It specifies CSADSGNTGELFF.

This clone was seen a single time. This chain links TRBV4-1 with TRBJ2-3; possibly TRBD2 for D (7 bases). V gave up 2 bases and J gave up 4 bases, with 16 bases separating them. Germline V gives CDR1 MGHRA, CDR2 YSYEKL. The CDR3 sequence is 16 residues long. CDR3 in DNA: TGCGCCAGCAGCCAAATTGGGGGGGCGTTTCCAGATACGCAGTATTTT. This codes for CASSQIGGAFPDTQYF.

This clone has a handful of counts. The chain couples TRBV6-1 to TRBJ1-4; a weak D match, TRBD1 (5 bases). The CDR3 runs to 15 residues. Germline CDR1 reads MNHNS; CDR2 reads SASEGT. Trimming took 2 bases from V and 7 from J, leaving 14 bases between them. The CDR3 sequence: CASSERGAIAEKLFF. The CDR3 coding sequence is TGTGCCAGCAGTGAAAGAGGGGCCATAGCTGAAAAACTGTTTTTT.

This chain uses TRBV30 with TRBJ1-6; TRBD1 is a possible D gene (5 bases). The CDR3 is made up of 15 amino acids. Between the trimmed V and J ends, which lost 0 bases and 6 bases, there was a span of 12 bases. Per germline, CDR1 GTSNPN and CDR2 SVGIG (reference sequence). CDR3 coding DNA: TGTGCCTGGAGTGTACAAGGGGCACTTAATTCACCCCTCCACTTT. Translated: CAWSVQGALNSPLHF.

The chain uses TRBV5-8 and TRBJ1-5; 10 nucleotides match TRBD1. Trimming took 3 bases from V and 7 from J; bases not matched to a gene: 1. The germline CDR1 and CDR2 sequences are SGHTS and YDEGEE. The CDR3 extends over 13 amino acids. DNA of the CDR3: TGTGCCAGCAGCTCGGGACAGGGGCAGCCCCAGCATTTT. Translated, it gives CASSSGQGQPQHF.

The chain joins TRBV19 to TRBJ2-2, with D possibly TRBD2 on 5 matching bases. The CDR3 is 16 amino acids. V shed 6 bases and J shed 4 bases, with 18 bases lying between them. CDR1 LNHDA and CDR2 SQIVND come from the germline V gene (reference sequence). In DNA form, the CDR3 reads TGTGCCAGTAGCCCTTTCGACTTCGAGGGCACCGGGGAGCTGTTTTTT. Translated: CASSPFDFEGTGELFF.

The CDR3 region has the DNA TGTGCCAGCAGGTATGAGGGGGCTTCCTATAATTCACCCCTCCACTTT. This translates into CASRYEGASYNSPLHF. The V and J genes are TRBV27 and TRBJ1-6; TRBD1 matches 7 bases. J was trimmed by 1 base and V by 6 bases; bases with no gene match: 6. This CDR3 has 16 amino acids. CDR1 and CDR2 from the germline V gene are MNHEY and SMNVEV (reference sequence).

V usage is TRBV5-1 and J usage is TRBJ1-3; D might be TRBD1 (6 bases). V lost 2 bases and J 0 bases, leaving 15 bases between the germline ends. The germline V gene encodes CDR1 SGHRS and CDR2 YFSETQ. The length of the CDR3 is 17 residues. Here the CDR3 reads CASSLGAAGVSGNTIYF. In DNA form, the CDR3 reads TGCGCCAGCAGCTTAGGCGCAGCAGGGGTCTCTGGAAACACCATATATTTT.

This clone was seen just once. This chain joins TRBV15 and TRBJ1-4; TRBD1 is a possible D gene (6 bases). V dropped 5 bases and J dropped 7 bases, with 14 bases sitting between them. CDR3 length: 14 amino acids. CDR1 is LNHNV and CDR2 is YYDKDF in the germline V gene (reference sequence). CDR3 in DNA: TGTGCCACCAGCCCATGGGGGGGGCGTGAAAAACTGTTTTTT. Protein sequence: CATSPWGGREKLFF. The full variable domain, in which reference TRBV15 and TRBJ1-4 provide the parts outside the CDR3, is DAMVIQNPRYQVTQFGKPVTLSCSQTLNHNVMYWYQQKSSQAPKLLFHYYDKDFNNEADTPDNFQSRRPNTSFCFLDIRSPGLGDTAMYLCATSPWGGREKLFFGSGTQLSVL.

The rearrangement links TRBV6-6 to TRBJ2-7; a possible D gene is TRBD2 (5 bases). The CDR3 covers 12 residues. CDR1 is MNHNY and CDR2 is SVGAGI in the germline V gene (reference sequence). The V and J ends lost 11 bases and 4 bases respectively, with 15 bases between them. The CDR3 loop reads CAVGEGLYEQYF. CDR3 nucleotides: TGTGCCGTCGGGGAAGGCCTATACGAGCAGTACTTC.

For this clone: This sample also contains other DNA sequences that code for the same CDR3. This chain links TRBV28 with TRBJ2-4; perhaps D is TRBD1 or TRBD2 (6 bases each). Germline lookup yields CDR1 MDHEN and CDR2 SYDVKM. This CDR3 has 12 amino acids. V was pared by 8 bases and J by 10 bases, with 15 bases between. The CDR3 nucleotides are TGTGCCAGCTCTAAAACAGGGAGGATTCAGTACTTC. Translated, it gives CASSKTGRIQYF. Full variable domain (outside the CDR3, taken from reference TRBV28 and TRBJ2-4): DVKVTQSSRYLVKRTGEKVFLECVQDMDHENMFWYRQDPGLGLRLIYFSYDVKMKEKGDIPEGYSVSREKKERFSLILESASTNQTSMYLCASSKTGRIQYFGAGTRLSVL.

The genes are TRBV7-2 and TRBJ2-1; 10 bases map to TRBD1. The CDR3 covers 15 residues. Trimming removed 4 bases from V and 6 bases from J; junction bases left unmatched: 6. CDR1 and CDR2 (germline): SGHTA, FQGNSA. The CDR3 loop is CASSSGQGLFNEQFF. The CDR3 DNA follows: TGTGCCAGCAGCTCGGGACAGGGGCTATTCAATGAGCAGTTCTTC.

The chain carries TRBV18 and TRBJ2-7; D is perhaps TRBD2 (6 bases). Germline V gives CDR1 KGHSH, CDR2 LQKENI. The CDR3 has 12 amino acids. Trimming pared 6 bases from V and 4 bases from J, leaving 10 bases between. The CDR3 is CASSAEGYEQYF. The CDR3 bases are TGTGCCAGCTCCGCGGAGGGTTACGAGCAGTACTTC. Variable domain in full (rest from reference TRBV18 and TRBJ2-7): NAGVMQNPRHLVRRRGQEARLRCSPMKGHSHVYWYRQLPEEGLKFMVYLQKENIIDESGMPKERFSAEFPKEGPSILRIQQVVRGDSAAYFCASSAEGYEQYFGPGTRLTVT.

This clone was observed a handful of times. The V call is TRBV9, the J call TRBJ1-1, with 10 bases lining up with TRBD1. The length of the CDR3 is 15 residues. Trimming removed 4 bases from V and 1 base from J; junction bases left unmatched: 4. Looked up from germline, CDR1 is SGDLS and CDR2 is YYNGEE. As DNA, the CDR3 is TGTGCCAGCAGCCCCAGGACAGGGGGGAACACTGAAGCTTTCTTT. Protein product: CASSPRTGGNTEAFF. Complete variable domain (other parts from reference TRBV9 and TRBJ1-1): DSGVTQTPKHLITATGQRVTLRCSPRSGDLSVYWYQQSLDQGLQFLIQYYNGEERAKGNILERFSAQQFPDLHSELNLSSLELGDSALYFCASSPRTGGNTEAFFGQGTRLTVV.

The chain joins TRBV7-8 to TRBJ1-5; D call uncertain. Trimming removed 0 bases from V and 0 bases from J, with 6 bases in between. CDR1 SGHVS and CDR2 FQNEAQ come from the germline V gene. The CDR3 has 15 amino acids. Written as DNA, the CDR3 is TGTGCCAGCAGCTTAGCCGGCTATAGCAATCAGCCCCAGCATTTT. Translated, it gives CASSLAGYSNQPQHF. Using reference TRBV7-8 and TRBJ1-5 for the parts outside the CDR3, the full variable domain is GAGVSQSPRYKVAKRGQDVALRCDPISGHVSLFWYQQALGQGPEFLTYFQNEAQLDKSGLPSDRFFAERPEGSVSTLKIQRTQQEDSAVYLCASSLAGYSNQPQHFGDGTRLSIL.

The rearrangement uses TRBV10-1 and TRBJ2-3; D is unresolved. Looked up from germline, CDR1 is WNHNN and CDR2 is SYGVQD (reference sequence). V was clipped by 2 bases and J by 2 bases, with 8 bases between them. The length of the CDR3 is 14 residues. The CDR3 spells CASSERQFTDTQYF. DNA of the CDR3: TGCGCCAGCAGTGAGCGGCAGTTCACAGATACGCAGTATTTT.